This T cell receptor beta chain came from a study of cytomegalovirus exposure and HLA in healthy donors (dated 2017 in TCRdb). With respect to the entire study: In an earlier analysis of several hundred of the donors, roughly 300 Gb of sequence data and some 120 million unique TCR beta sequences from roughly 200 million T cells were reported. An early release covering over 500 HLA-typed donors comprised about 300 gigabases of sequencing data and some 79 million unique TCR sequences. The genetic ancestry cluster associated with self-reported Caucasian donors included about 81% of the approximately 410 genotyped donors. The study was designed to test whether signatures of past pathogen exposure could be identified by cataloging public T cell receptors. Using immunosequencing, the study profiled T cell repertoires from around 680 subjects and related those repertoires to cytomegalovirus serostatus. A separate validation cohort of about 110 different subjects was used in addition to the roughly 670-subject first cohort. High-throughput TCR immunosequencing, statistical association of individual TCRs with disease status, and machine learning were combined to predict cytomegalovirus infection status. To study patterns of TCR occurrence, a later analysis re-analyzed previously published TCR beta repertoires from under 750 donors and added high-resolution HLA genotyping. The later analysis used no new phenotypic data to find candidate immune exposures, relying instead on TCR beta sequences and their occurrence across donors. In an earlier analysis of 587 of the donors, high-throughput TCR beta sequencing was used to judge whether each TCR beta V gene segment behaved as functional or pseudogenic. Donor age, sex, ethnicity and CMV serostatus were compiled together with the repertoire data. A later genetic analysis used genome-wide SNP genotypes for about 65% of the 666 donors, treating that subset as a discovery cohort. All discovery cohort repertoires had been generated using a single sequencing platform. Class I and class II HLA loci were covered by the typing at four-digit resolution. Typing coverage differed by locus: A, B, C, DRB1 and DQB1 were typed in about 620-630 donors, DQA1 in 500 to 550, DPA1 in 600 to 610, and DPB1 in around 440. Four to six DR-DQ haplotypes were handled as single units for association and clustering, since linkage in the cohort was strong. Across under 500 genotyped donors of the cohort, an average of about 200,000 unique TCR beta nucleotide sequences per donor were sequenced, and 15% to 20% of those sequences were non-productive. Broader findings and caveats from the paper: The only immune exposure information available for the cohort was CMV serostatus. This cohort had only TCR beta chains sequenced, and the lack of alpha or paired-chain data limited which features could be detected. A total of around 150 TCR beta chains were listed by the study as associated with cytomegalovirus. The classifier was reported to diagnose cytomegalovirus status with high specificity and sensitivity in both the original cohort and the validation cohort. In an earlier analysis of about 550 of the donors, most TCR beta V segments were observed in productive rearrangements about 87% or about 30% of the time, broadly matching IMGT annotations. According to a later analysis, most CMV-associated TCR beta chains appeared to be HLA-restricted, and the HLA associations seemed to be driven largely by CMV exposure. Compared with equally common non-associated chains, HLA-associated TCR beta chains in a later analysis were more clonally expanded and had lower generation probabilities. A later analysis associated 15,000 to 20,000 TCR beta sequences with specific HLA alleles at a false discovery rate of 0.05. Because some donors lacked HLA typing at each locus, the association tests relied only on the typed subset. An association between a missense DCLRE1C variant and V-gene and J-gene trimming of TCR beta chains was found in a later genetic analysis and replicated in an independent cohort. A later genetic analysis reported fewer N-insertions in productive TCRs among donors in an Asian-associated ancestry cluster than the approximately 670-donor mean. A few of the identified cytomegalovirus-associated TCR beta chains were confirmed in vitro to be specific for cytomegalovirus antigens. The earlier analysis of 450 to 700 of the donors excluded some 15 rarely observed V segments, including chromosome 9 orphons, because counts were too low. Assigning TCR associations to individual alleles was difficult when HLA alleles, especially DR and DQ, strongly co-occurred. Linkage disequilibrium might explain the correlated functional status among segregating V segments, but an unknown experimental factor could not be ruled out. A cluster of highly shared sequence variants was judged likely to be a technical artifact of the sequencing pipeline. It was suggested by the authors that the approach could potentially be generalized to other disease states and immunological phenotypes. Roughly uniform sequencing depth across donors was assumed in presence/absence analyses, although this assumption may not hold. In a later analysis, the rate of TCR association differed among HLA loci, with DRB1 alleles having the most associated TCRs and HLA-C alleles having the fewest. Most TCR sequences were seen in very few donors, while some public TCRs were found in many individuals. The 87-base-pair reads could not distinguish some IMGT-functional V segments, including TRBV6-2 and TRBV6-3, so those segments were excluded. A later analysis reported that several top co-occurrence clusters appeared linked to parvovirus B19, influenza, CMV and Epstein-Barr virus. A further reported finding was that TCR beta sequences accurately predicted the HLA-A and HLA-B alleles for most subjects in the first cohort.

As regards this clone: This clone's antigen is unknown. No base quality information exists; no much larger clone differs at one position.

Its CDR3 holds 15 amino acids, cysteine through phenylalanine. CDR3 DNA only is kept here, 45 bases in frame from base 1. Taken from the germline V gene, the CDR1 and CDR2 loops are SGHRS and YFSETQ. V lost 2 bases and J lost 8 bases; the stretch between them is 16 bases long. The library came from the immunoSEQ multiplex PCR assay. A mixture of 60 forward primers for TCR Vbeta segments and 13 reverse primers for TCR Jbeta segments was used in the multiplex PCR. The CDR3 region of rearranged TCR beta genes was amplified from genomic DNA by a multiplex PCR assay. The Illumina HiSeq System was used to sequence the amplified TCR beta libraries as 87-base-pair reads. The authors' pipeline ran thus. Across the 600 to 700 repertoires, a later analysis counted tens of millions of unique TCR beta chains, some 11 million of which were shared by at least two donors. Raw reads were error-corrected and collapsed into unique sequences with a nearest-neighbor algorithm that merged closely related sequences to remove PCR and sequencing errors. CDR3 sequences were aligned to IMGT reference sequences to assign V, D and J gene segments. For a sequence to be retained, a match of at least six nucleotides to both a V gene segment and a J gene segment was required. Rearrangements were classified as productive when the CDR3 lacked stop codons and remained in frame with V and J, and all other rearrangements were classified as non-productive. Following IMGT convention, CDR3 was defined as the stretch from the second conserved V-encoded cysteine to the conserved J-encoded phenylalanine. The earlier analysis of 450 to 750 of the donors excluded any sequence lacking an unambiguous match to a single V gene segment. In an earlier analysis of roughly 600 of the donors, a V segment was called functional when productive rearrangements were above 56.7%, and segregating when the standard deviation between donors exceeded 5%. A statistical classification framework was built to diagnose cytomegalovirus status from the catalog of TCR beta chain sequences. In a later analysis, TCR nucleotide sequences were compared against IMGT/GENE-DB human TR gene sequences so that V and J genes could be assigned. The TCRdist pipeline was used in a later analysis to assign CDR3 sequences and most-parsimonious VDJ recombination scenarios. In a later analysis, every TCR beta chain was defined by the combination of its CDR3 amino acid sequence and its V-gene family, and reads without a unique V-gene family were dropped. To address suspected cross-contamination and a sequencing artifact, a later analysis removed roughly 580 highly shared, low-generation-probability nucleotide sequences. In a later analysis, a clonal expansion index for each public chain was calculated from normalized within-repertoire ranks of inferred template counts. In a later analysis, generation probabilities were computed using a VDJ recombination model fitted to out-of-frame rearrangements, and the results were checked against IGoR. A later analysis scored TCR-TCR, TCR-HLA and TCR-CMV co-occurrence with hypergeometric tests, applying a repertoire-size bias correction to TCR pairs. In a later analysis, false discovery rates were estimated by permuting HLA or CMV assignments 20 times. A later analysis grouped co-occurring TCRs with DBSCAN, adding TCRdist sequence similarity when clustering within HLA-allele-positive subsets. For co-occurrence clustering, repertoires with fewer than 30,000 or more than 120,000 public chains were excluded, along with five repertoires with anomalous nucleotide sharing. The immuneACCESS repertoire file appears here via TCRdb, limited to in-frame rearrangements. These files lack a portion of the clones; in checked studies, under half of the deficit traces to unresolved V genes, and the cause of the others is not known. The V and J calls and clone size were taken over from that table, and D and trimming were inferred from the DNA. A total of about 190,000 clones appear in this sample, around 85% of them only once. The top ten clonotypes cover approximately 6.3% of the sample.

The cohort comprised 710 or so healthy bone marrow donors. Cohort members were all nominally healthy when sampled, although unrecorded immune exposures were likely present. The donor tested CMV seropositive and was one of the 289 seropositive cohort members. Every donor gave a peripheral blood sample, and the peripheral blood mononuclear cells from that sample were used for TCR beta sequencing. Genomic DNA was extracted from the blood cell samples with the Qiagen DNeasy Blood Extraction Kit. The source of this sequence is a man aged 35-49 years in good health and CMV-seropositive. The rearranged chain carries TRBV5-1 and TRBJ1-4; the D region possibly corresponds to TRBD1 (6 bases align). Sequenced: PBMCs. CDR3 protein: CASSFGGGREEKLFF. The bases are TGCGCCAGCAGCTTCGGGGGGGGGCGGGAAGAAAAACTGTTTTTT.